This TCR beta chain was recovered during a study of blood T cell repertoires in COVID-19. The overall study: COVID-19 samples from acute and convalescent phases originated in the United States, Italy and Spain. The analysed material was cDNA or gDNA that came from T cells, B-cell-depleted T cells, or PBMCs.

The CDR3 extends over 14 amino acids. Germline V gene lookup returns CDR1 MNHEY and CDR2 SVGAGI. V lost 2 bases to trimming and J lost 7 bases, with 15 bases between them. Clinical history reported by participants formed the basis on which cohorts were assigned. In the study's own analysis: Reference gene primers were amplified, and this amplification served to estimate nucleated cell counts. The data were produced by immunoSEQ multiplex PCR, yet TCRdb's version contains in-frame clones alone and is incomplete. D and trimming come from the DNA, and the V and J calls and clone size come from that table. The table lists 200,000 to 250,000 clones, about 80% of them singletons. This clone was detected only a few times.

Sample: PBMCs or T cells enriched from blood (not recorded which). This receptor was taken from a woman between 35 and 50 years old with acute COVID-19. This chain connects TRBV6-5 to TRBJ2-7, with D perhaps TRBD2 (6 bases). The CDR3 DNA sequence: TGTGCCAGCAGTTACGCGTTGGGGAGGTGGGAGCAGTACTTC. Translation gives CASSYALGRWEQYF.